Listed below are T cell receptor beta chains from one sample, sequenced in a study of T cell responses to AZD1222 COVID-19 vaccine. Repertoires were generated with immunoSEQ multiplex PCR, while TCRdb's copy carries only in-frame clones and drops some. The sample holds tens of thousands of clones, about 88% seen once. The sample was peripheral blood, taken 28 days after the second AZD1222 dose. These receptors all come from an adult who received the AZD1222 COVID-19 vaccine. Each CDR3 is given with its conserved first and last residue. The D gene is left open where the match is weak. Size values are once, few and many counts, or a class for expanded clones, and some rows have none.

TRBV18	.	TRBJ1-3	.	TGTGCCAGCTCACCGACGCATGGGAACACCATATATTTT	CASSPTHGNTIYF
TRBV28	.	TRBJ1-4	TRBD1	TGTGCCAGCAGTCCCCGGACAGGGGATAATGAAAAACTGTTTTTT	CASSPRTGDNEKLFF
TRBV5-1	.	TRBJ2-7	.	TGCGCCAGCAGCTTGGGTGTAGGGGACTACGAGCAGTACTTC	CASSLGVGDYEQYF
TRBV7-3	.	TRBJ2-6	.	TGTGCCAGCCGACCCGGGGCCGGCCCCTCTGGGGCCAACGTCCTGACTTTC	CASRPGAGPSGANVLTF
TRBV5-6	.	TRBJ1-2	.	TGTGCCAGCAGCCTAGGACAGCCCTATGGCTACACCTTC	CASSLGQPYGYTF
TRBV30	.	TRBJ2-2	TRBD2	TGTGCCTGGAGTGTAGCGGGAGGGCAGTCCACCGGGGAGCTGTTTTTT	CAWSVAGGQSTGELFF
TRBV11-1	once	TRBJ1-6	.	TGTGCCAGCAGCTTGATCTCGGGTTCACCCCTCCACTTT	CASSLISGSPLHF
TRBV5-4	.	TRBJ2-5	TRBD1	TGTGCCAGCAGCCTGACAGGGCTGGGGGAGACCCAGTACTTC	CASSLTGLGETQYF
TRBV4-1	.	TRBJ1-2	.	TGCGCCAGCAGCCAAGATCCAGGACAGCGCCTCTTCTATGGCTACACCTTC	CASSQDPGQRLFYGYTF
TRBV4-3	.	TRBJ2-4	.	TGCGCCAGCAGCCAAGAGGCGGCAGGGGTATCCATAGCCAAAAACATTCAGTACTTC	CASSQEAAGVSIAKNIQYF
TRBV5-1	.	TRBJ2-7	TRBD2	TGCGCCAGCAGCTTGGCGGCGGGGGGACTCTACGAGCAGTACTTC	CASSLAAGGLYEQYF
TRBV3-1/TRBV3-2	.	TRBJ1-6	.	TGTGCCAGCAGCCCAACAGGGAATTCACCCCTCCACTTT	CASSPTGNSPLHF
TRBV5-1	.	TRBJ1-4	.	TGCGCCAGCAGAAAGGGGCCGCTTGAAAAACTGTTTTTT	CASRKGPLEKLFF
TRBV7-2	once	TRBJ1-4	.	TGTGCCAGCAGCTTAAATCAGGGTGAAAAACTGTTTTTT	CASSLNQGEKLFF
TRBV5-1	.	TRBJ2-2	TRBD1	TGCGCCAGCAGCCACGGACAGGGGGTGTACACCGGGGAGCTGTTTTTT	CASSHGQGVYTGELFF
TRBV18	.	TRBJ2-1	.	TGTGCCAGCTCACCTAAGACTAGCAATGAGCAGTTCTTC	CASSPKTSNEQFF
TRBV9	.	TRBJ2-7	TRBD2	TGTGCCAGCAGCGAAACTAGCGGGGGGCTCTACGAGCAGTACTTC	CASSETSGGLYEQYF
TRBV5-1	.	TRBJ2-2	.	TGCGCCAGCAGCCCATTGGGCCCGGGGGTAACGAACACCGGGGAGCTGTTTTTT	CASSPLGPGVTNTGELFF
TRBV5-6	.	TRBJ2-7	.	TGTGCCAGCAGCCTCACAGGGTACGAGCAGTACTTC	CASSLTGYEQYF
TRBV28	.	TRBJ2-5	.	TGTGCCAGCAGTCAGTTAGAGACCCAGTACTTC	CASSQLETQYF
TRBV19	.	TRBJ1-1	.	TGTGCCAGTAGTACCCGACCAGGGCGGGCTTTCTTT	CASSTRPGRAFF
TRBV2	.	TRBJ1-5	.	TGTGCCAGCAGCCCCCACGGGGGCCGGAATCAGCCCCAGCATTTT	CASSPHGGRNQPQHF
TRBV29-1	.	TRBJ2-3	.	TGCAGCGTTGATTTAGGGGCAGGGACAGATACGCAGTATTTT	CSVDLGAGTDTQYF
TRBV4-1	.	TRBJ2-1	TRBD1	TGCGCCAGCAGCCCGGAAACAGGGGTGGATGAGCAGTTCTTC	CASSPETGVDEQFF
TRBV6-2/TRBV6-3	.	TRBJ2-3	.	TGTGCCAGCAGTTACTCGGCAGGGGCGAATACGCAGTATTTT	CASSYSAGANTQYF
TRBV12-3/TRBV12-4	.	TRBJ1-1	.	TGTGCCAGCAGTTTAATTAGGGATACTGAAGCTTTCTTT	CASSLIRDTEAFF
TRBV27	.	TRBJ1-6	.	TGTGCCAGCAGTCTCCGGGGCTCACCCCTCCACTTT	CASSLRGSPLHF
TRBV24-1	once	TRBJ1-1	.	TGTGCCACCAGGCCCCGGGGCCTGGGGGCTGAAGCTTTCTTT	CATRPRGLGAEAFF
TRBV6-5	.	TRBJ1-1	TRBD1	TGTGCCAGCAGTCACCCGGCAGGGGGCTTAGCTTTCTTT	CASSHPAGGLAFF
TRBV7-8	.	TRBJ2-1	.	TGTGCCAGCAGCCCCCCCGGGGAGCAGTTCTTC	CASSPPGEQFF
TRBV18	.	TRBJ1-5	TRBD1	TGTGCCAGCTCACCACCGAACAGGGGAGGCCAGCCCCAGCATTTT	CASSPPNRGGQPQHF
TRBV7-6	.	TRBJ1-4	TRBD1	TGTGCCAGCAGCCAAGGGGGCGAGGGTGAAAAACTGTTTTTT	CASSQGGEGEKLFF
TRBV6-5	.	TRBJ1-2	TRBD1	TGTGCCAGCAGTTCGTTGGGACAGGGGATCTTCTATGGCTACACCTTC	CASSSLGQGIFYGYTF
TRBV24-1	.	TRBJ2-3	.	TGTGCCACCAGTGACCTCGCAATCGGGTCGCAGTATTTT	CATSDLAIGSQYF
TRBV4-3	.	TRBJ1-2	.	TGCGCCAGCAGCCAAGTGAAGGAGAAGGGGTATGGCTACACCTTC	CASSQVKEKGYGYTF
TRBV5-1	.	TRBJ2-1	.	TGCGCCAGCAGCCTGGGTGGCAGGGGACGCGAGCAGTTCTTC	CASSLGGRGREQFF
TRBV4-2	.	TRBJ2-1	.	TGTGCCAGCAGCCAAGAGGTGGGGAGCTCCTACAATGAGCAGTTCTTC	CASSQEVGSSYNEQFF
TRBV19	.	TRBJ1-6	.	TGTGCCAGTAGTATGGGACAAGCGAATTCACCCCTCCACTTT	CASSMGQANSPLHF
TRBV5-1	.	TRBJ2-1	TRBD2	TGCGCCAGCAGCTTGATGGGCAGTACTAGCGGGAGGATCTCCTACAATGAGCAGTTCTTC	CASSLMGSTSGRISYNEQFF
TRBV9	.	TRBJ1-4	.	TGTGCCAGCAGCGTAGAGGCAACTAATGAAAAACTGTTTTTT	CASSVEATNEKLFF
TRBV7-8	.	TRBJ2-5	TRBD2	TGTGCCAGCAGCTTAAGCGGGGGCTTTGGGGAGACCCAGTACTTC	CASSLSGGFGETQYF
TRBV6-5	.	TRBJ1-5	.	TGTGCCAGCAGTCCCAGCGGTCAGCCCCAGCATTTT	CASSPSGQPQHF
TRBV19	.	TRBJ1-4	TRBD1	TGTGCCAGTAGTACCGGGACAGGGGTTAATAATGAAAAACTGTTTTTT	CASSTGTGVNNEKLFF
TRBV2	.	TRBJ2-4	.	TGTGCCAGCAGTGTGGAGGGGGCGAGCGGTAACATTCAGTACTTC	CASSVEGASGNIQYF
TRBV30	.	TRBJ1-1	.	TGTGCCTGGAGTGGACGGTTGAACACTGAAGCTTTCTTT	CAWSGRLNTEAFF
TRBV14	once	TRBJ2-5	.	TGTGCCATCTCCCCAGGGACTCCTCAAGAGACCCAGTACTTC	CAISPGTPQETQYF
TRBV4-3	once	TRBJ1-2	.	TGCGCCAGCAGCCAAGACCTTACGGATTACTATGGCTACACCTTC	CASSQDLTDYYGYTF
TRBV29-1	.	TRBJ1-5	TRBD1	TGCAGCGTTGGGGACAGGGTAAGTCAGCCCCAGCATTTT	CSVGDRVSQPQHF
TRBV14	.	TRBJ1-2	.	TGTGCCAGCAGCCAAGAAACCCCCAGGACCTATGGCTACACCTTC	CASSQETPRTYGYTF
TRBV3-1/TRBV3-2	.	TRBJ1-4	.	TGTGCCAGCAGCCGGAGGGGCGCGACTAATGAAAAACTGTTTTTT	CASSRRGATNEKLFF
TRBV7-8	.	TRBJ1-1	.	TGTGCCAGCAGCTTAGTCGCTGTGGGGGGCGTTGGGGAATATAGAGCGAACACTGAAGCTTTCTTT	CASSLVAVGGVGEYRANTEAFF
TRBV24-1	.	TRBJ2-2	TRBD1	TGTGCCACCAGTAGGGGGACAGCGAACACCGGGGAGCTGTTTTTT	CATSRGTANTGELFF
TRBV7-2	.	TRBJ2-1	.	TGTGCCAGCAGCCCCAGGCGGGGGCCCCCCCTCGGTGAGCAGTTCTTC	CASSPRRGPPLGEQFF
TRBV29-1	.	TRBJ1-2	.	TGCAGCGCGGGGTCCGGGTCAGGGTCGCTCGTCAACTATGGCTACACCTTC	CSAGSGSGSLVNYGYTF
TRBV4-3	medium-sized	TRBJ2-3	TRBD2	TGCGCCAGCAGCCAAGACCTCAGCGGGGGGCTTCTCACAGATACGCAGTATTTT	CASSQDLSGGLLTDTQYF